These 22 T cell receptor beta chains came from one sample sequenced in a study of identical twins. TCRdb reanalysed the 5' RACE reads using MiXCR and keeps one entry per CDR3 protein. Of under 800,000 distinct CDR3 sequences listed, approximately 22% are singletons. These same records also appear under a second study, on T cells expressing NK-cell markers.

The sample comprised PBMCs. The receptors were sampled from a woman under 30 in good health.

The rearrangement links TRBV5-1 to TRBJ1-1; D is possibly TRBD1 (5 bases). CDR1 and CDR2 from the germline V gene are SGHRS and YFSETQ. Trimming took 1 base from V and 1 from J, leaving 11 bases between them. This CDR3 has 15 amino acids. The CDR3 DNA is TGCGCCAGCAGCTTGCCCGGGGCTAGGAACACTGAAGCTTTCTTT. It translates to CASSLPGARNTEAFF. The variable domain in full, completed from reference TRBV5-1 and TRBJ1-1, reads KAGVTQTPRYLIKTRGQQVTLSCSPISGHRSVSWYQQTPGQGLQFLFEYFSETQRNKGNFPGRFSGRQFSNSRSEMNVSTLELGDSALYLCASSLPGARNTEAFFGQGTRLTVV.

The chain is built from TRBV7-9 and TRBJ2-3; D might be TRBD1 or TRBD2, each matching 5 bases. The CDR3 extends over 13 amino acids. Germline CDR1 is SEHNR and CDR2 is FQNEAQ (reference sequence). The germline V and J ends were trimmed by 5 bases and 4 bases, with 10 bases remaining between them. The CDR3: CASSLMGADTQYF. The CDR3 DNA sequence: TGTGCCAGCAGCCTTATGGGGGCAGATACGCAGTATTTT.

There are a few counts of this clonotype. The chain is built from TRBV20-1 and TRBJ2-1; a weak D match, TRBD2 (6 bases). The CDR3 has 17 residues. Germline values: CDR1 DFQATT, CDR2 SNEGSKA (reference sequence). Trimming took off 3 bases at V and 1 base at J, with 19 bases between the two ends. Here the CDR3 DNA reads TGCAGTGCTAGGGGCAGACTAGAAGGGAGATCCTACAATGAGCAGTTCTTC. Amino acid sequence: CSARGRLEGRSYNEQFF.

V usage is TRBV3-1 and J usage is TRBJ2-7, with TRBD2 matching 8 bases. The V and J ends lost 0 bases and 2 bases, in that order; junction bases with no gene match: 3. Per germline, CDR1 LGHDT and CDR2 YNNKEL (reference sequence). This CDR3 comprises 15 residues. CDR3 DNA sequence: TGTGCCAGCAGCCAAGACGGGACTAGGCCCTACGAGCAGTACTTC. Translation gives CASSQDGTRPYEQYF.

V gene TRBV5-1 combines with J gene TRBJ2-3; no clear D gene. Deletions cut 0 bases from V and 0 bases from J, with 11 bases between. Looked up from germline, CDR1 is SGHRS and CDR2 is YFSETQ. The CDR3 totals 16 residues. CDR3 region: CASSLGTSSSTDTQYF. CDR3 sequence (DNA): TGCGCCAGCAGCTTGGGGACGTCATCTAGCACAGATACGCAGTATTTT. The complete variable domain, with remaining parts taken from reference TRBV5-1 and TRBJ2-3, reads KAGVTQTPRYLIKTRGQQVTLSCSPISGHRSVSWYQQTPGQGLQFLFEYFSETQRNKGNFPGRFSGRQFSNSRSEMNVSTLELGDSALYLCASSLGTSSSTDTQYFGPGTRLTVL.

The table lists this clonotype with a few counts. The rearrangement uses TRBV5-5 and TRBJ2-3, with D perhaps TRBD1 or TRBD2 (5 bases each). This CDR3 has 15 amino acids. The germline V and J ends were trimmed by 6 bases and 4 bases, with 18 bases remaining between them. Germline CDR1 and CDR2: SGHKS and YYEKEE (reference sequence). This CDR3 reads CASKEGTLLADTQYF. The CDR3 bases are TGTGCCAGCAAAGAGGGGACCCTGCTTGCAGATACGCAGTATTTT.

The CDR3 DNA reads as TGTGCCAGCAGTCATCCGGGGCCCCGCACAGATACGCAGTATTTT. It yields the protein CASSHPGPRTDTQYF. V and J are TRBV12-3 or TRBV12-4 and TRBJ2-3; D may match TRBD1 or TRBD2 (5 bases each). Deletions cut 5 bases from V and 1 base from J, with 13 bases between. This CDR3 is 15 amino acids long.

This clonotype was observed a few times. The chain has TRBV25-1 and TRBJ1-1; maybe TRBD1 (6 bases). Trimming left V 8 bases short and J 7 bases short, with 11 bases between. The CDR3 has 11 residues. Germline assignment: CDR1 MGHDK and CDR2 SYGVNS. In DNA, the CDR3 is TGTGCCAGCCGAGGGGGTCATGAAGCTTTCTTT. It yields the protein CASRGGHEAFF.

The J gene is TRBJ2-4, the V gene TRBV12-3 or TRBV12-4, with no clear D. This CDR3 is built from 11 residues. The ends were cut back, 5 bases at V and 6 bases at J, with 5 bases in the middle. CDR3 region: CASSVINIQYF. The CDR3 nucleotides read TGTGCCAGCAGTGTCATAAACATTCAGTACTTC.

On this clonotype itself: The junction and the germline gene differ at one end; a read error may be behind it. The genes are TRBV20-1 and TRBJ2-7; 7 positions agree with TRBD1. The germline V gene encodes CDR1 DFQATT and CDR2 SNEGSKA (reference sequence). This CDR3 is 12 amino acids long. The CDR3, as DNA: TGCAATGCTCAACAGGGGCAACACGAGCAGTACTTC. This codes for CNAQQGQHEQYF.

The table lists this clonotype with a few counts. The DNA for the CDR3 is TGCAGTGCTCGTCGGGACACGCCTACGCAGTATTTT. This sequence encodes CSARRDTPTQYF. The chain couples TRBV20-1 to TRBJ2-3; possibly TRBD1 for D (6 bases). This CDR3 has 12 residues. Deletions cut 5 bases from V and 8 bases from J, with 14 bases between. Germline CDR1 reads DFQATT; CDR2 reads SNEGSKA (reference sequence).

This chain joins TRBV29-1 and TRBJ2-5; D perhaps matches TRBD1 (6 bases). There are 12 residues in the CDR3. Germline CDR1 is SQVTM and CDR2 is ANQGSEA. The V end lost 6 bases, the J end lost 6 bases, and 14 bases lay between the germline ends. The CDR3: CSVPTGGQTQYF. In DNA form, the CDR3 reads TGCAGCGTGCCGACAGGCGGTCAGACCCAGTACTTC.

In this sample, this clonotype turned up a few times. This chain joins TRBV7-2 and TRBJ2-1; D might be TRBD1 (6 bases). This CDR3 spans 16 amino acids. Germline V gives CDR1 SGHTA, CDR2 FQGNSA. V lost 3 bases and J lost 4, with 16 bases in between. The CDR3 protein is CASSLLGAATYNEQFF. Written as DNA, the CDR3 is TGTGCCAGCAGCTTGTTGGGGGCGGCTACTTACAATGAGCAGTTCTTC. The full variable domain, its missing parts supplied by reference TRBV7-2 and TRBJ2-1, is GAGVSQSPSNKVTEKGKDVELRCDPISGHTALYWYRQSLGQGLEFLIYFQGNSAPDKSGLPSDRFSAERTGGSVSTLTIQRTQQEDSAVYLCASSLLGAATYNEQFFGPGTRLTVL.

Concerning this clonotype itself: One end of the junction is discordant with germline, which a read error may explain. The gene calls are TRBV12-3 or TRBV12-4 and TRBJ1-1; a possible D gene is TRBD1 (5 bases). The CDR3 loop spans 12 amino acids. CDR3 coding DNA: TGTGCCAGCACTTTACAGGCAGGTAGGGCTTTCTTT. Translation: CASTLQAGRAFF.

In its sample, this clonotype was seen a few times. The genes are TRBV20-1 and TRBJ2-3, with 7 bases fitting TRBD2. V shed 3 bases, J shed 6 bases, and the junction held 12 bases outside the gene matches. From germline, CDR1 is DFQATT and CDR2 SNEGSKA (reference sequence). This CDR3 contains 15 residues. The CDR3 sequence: CSARKPLAVRDTQYF. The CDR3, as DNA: TGCAGTGCTAGGAAGCCTCTAGCGGTCCGGGATACGCAGTATTTT.

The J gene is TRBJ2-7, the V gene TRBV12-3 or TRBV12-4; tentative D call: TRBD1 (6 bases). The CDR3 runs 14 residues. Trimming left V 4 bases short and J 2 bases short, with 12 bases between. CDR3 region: CASSSNKGAYEQYF. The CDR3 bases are TGTGCCAGCAGTTCCAACAAGGGGGCCTACGAGCAGTACTTC.

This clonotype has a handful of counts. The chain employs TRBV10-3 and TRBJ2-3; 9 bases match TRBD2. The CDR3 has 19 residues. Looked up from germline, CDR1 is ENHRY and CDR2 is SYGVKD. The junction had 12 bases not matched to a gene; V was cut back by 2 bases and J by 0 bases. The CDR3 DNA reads TGTGCCATCAGTGAGGGTAGCGGGGGAATACCCTCTAGCACAGATACGCAGTATTTT. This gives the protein CAISEGSGGIPSSTDTQYF.

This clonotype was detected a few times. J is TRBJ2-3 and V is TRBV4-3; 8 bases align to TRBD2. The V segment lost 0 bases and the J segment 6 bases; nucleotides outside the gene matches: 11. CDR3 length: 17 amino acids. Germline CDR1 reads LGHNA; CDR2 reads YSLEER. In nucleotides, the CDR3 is TGCGCCAGCAGCCAAGATCGACTAGCGAGCCCGTCGGATACGCAGTATTTT. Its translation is CASSQDRLASPSDTQYF.

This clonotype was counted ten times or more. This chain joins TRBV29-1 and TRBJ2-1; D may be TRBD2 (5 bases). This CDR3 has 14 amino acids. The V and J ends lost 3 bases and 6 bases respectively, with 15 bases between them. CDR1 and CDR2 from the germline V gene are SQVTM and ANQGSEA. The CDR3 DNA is TGCAGCGTTGACGGGAAAAGTGGGAGCAATGAGCAGTTCTTC. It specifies CSVDGKSGSNEQFF.

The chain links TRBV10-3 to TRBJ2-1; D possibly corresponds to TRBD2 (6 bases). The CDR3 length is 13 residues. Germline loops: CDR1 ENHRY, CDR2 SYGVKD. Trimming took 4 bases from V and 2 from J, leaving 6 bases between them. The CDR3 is CAISGTTYNEQFF. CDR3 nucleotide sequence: TGTGCCATCAGTGGGACTACCTACAATGAGCAGTTCTTC.

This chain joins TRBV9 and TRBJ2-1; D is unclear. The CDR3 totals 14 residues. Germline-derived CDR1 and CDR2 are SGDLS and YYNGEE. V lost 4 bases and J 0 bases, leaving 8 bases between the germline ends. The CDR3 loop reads CASSTRLSYNEQFF. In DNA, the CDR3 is TGTGCCAGCAGCACCCGTCTCTCCTACAATGAGCAGTTCTTC.

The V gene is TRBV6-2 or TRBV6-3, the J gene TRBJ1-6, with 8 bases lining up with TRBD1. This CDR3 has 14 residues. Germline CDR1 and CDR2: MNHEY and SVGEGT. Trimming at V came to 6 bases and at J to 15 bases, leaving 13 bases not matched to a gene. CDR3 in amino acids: CASSLGQGPAHLHF. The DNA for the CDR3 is TGTGCCAGCAGCCTCGGACAGGGTCCAGCGCACCTCCACTTT.